These 16 T cell receptor beta chains were all obtained from the same sample, sequenced in a study of T-cell reconstitution after alpha-beta-depleted transplantation in children. Overall study findings and caveats: T-cell numbers and diversity, one year after transplant, stemmed largely from T cells that were newly produced.

Their cognate antigens are unknown. Preparation of the TCRbeta library was carried out with unique molecular identifiers. TCRdb passed the PCR reads through MiXCR, listing each CDR3 protein once. The data hold fewer than 350,000 distinct CDR3 sequences, with 6.5% to 9% observed a single time. The sample was peripheral blood, taken 360 days after TCRalphabeta/CD19-depleted stem cell transplant. The receptors originated from a female patient aged 2-15 years who had a stem cell transplant for Fanconi anemia, so the T cells may come from the graft donor.

J is TRBJ1-4 and V is TRBV6-5; no reliable D call. Germline values: CDR1 MNHEY, CDR2 SVGAGI. This CDR3 is built from 15 residues. V was clipped by 0 bases and J by 7 bases, with 12 bases between them. CDR3 amino acids: CASSYSFRISEKLFF. As DNA, the CDR3 is TGTGCCAGCAGTTACTCGTTTCGGATTTCTGAAAAACTGTTTTTT.

This clonotype occurred a few times. The rearrangement links TRBV28 to TRBJ1-1; D not resolved. The CDR3 is made up of 13 amino acids. Germline V lookup: CDR1 MDHEN, CDR2 SYDVKM. The ends were cut back, 5 bases at V and 3 bases at J, with 10 bases in the middle. CDR3 region: CASSPRRYTEAFF. CDR3 DNA sequence: TGTGCCAGCAGTCCCCGGCGTTACACTGAAGCTTTCTTT.

This clonotype was counted at least ten times. This chain uses TRBV20-1 with TRBJ2-3; no reliable D call. Germline V gene lookup returns CDR1 DFQATT and CDR2 SNEGSKA (reference sequence). V lost 8 bases and J lost 2, with 14 bases in between. The CDR3 contains 13 residues. The CDR3 DNA reads as TGCAGTACTGAGAGACCAACCACAGATACGCAGTATTTT. Amino acid sequence: CSTERPTTDTQYF.

This clonotype was recorded at least ten times. The chain carries TRBV29-1 and TRBJ2-3; 10 bases align to TRBD2. With 5 bases clipped from V and 0 bases from J, the junction kept 14 bases outside the gene matches. Germline loops: CDR1 SQVTM, CDR2 ANQGSEA. The CDR3 extends over 18 amino acids. DNA for the CDR3: TGCAGCGTTACTCGGCCGCTAGCGGGAGCTGTAAGCACAGATACGCAGTATTTT. It yields the protein CSVTRPLAGAVSTDTQYF.

This clonotype came up many times. The rearrangement links TRBV7-6 to TRBJ2-1; D is perhaps TRBD2 (7 bases). Germline CDR1 and CDR2: SGHVS and FNYEAQ. CDR3 size: 13 residues. Trimming removed 5 bases at V and 7 bases at J, with 12 bases between. The CDR3 DNA is TGTGCCAGCAGCAGAGGGGGGGTTAATGAGCAGTTCTTC. It encodes CASSRGGVNEQFF. Drawing the rest from reference TRBV7-6 and TRBJ2-1, the complete variable domain is GAGVSQSPRYKVTKRGQDVALRCDPISGHVSLYWYRQALGQGPEFLTYFNYEAQQDKSGLPNDRFSAERPEGSISTLTIQRTEQRDSAMYRCASSRGGVNEQFFGPGTRLTVL.

The chain is built from TRBV18 and TRBJ1-6; TRBD1 matches at 9 bases. V shed 5 bases and J 9 bases; nucleotides not matched to a gene: 11. Germline CDR1 and CDR2: KGHSH and LQKENI. The length of the CDR3 is 16 residues. CDR3 amino acids: CASSSGTGIPSSPLHF. The CDR3 bases are TGTGCCAGCTCATCGGGGACAGGGATCCCATCTTCACCCCTCCACTTT.

This clonotype was observed many times. This chain uses TRBV5-1 with TRBJ1-2; D gene unclear. In germline, CDR1 is SGHRS, CDR2 YFSETQ. The CDR3 loop spans 15 amino acids. With 4 bases removed from V and 2 bases from J, the gap between germline ends came to 15 bases. The CDR3 is CASSATNGRNYGYTF. The CDR3, as DNA: TGCGCCAGCAGCGCCACAAACGGACGGAACTATGGCTACACCTTC.

This clonotype has a count of ten or more. This chain uses TRBV25-1 with TRBJ1-6, with D unclear. The CDR3 length is 12 residues. Germline loops: CDR1 MGHDK, CDR2 SYGVNS. V was shortened by 5 bases and J by 6 bases, with 5 bases between the two germline ends. In DNA form, the CDR3 reads TGTGCCAGCAGTAGTGGTAATTCACCCCTCCACTTT. It translates to CASSSGNSPLHF. The complete variable domain, with remaining parts taken from reference TRBV25-1 and TRBJ1-6, reads EADIYQTPRYLVIGTGKKITLECSQTMGHDKMYWYQQDPGMELHLIHYSYGVNSTEKGDLSSESTVSRIRTEHFPLTLESARPSHTSQYLCASSSGNSPLHFGNGTRLTVT.

This clonotype has only a few counts. The CDR3 spells CASSFRGRAQETQYF. In DNA, the CDR3 is TGTGCCAGCAGTTTTCGAGGGAGGGCCCAAGAGACCCAGTACTTC. The chain links TRBV28 to TRBJ2-5; TRBD2 matches at 7 bases. CDR1 is MDHEN, CDR2 SYDVKM, per germline. Trimming took 3 bases from V and 1 from J; bases not matched to a gene: 5. The CDR3 runs to 15 residues.

This clonotype was detected many times. The V and J genes are TRBV12-3 or TRBV12-4 and TRBJ2-1, with 7 nucleotides matching TRBD1. This CDR3 spans 15 amino acids. V was clipped by 6 bases and J by 7 bases; unmatched bases: 12. CDR3 residues: CASRPDRENGNEQFF. The DNA of the CDR3 is TGTGCCAGCAGGCCTGACAGGGAAAACGGAAATGAGCAGTTCTTC.

This clonotype was picked up many times. V is TRBV7-3 and J is TRBJ2-1, with 8 bases lining up with TRBD2. The J segment lost 7 bases and the V segment lost 3 bases, leaving 8 bases of the junction unmatched. The CDR3 spans 15 residues. Germline V gives CDR1 SGHTA, CDR2 FQGTGA. The CDR3 DNA reads TGTGCCAGCAGCTTCACGGGGGGGCAGGTTAATGAGCAGTTCTTC. Amino acids: CASSFTGGQVNEQFF.

This clonotype was found many times. This rearrangement joins TRBV9 to TRBJ2-7, with a weak D call TRBD1 (5 bases). V gave up 0 bases and J gave up 6 bases, with 16 bases separating them. There are 15 residues in the CDR3. CDR1 is SGDLS and CDR2 is YYNGEE in the germline V gene. CDR3 DNA sequence: TGTGCCAGCAGCGTAGAACCAGGGAAATCGGGCGAGCAGTACTTC. This sequence encodes CASSVEPGKSGEQYF.

The sample holds many counts of this clonotype. The chain couples TRBV20-1 to TRBJ2-3; a weak D match, TRBD2 (7 bases). CDR1 is DFQATT and CDR2 is SNEGSKA in the germline V gene (reference sequence). CDR3 length equals 13 residues. In nucleotides, the CDR3 is TGCATCCCAACCCGCGGGGGCTCAGATACGCAGTATTTT. Encoded protein: CIPTRGGSDTQYF.

This clonotype has ten or more counts. V gene TRBV9 combines with J gene TRBJ1-1, with D possibly being TRBD1 (5 bases). The length of the CDR3 is 14 residues. Germline assignment: CDR1 SGDLS and CDR2 YYNGEE. Trimming pared 0 bases from V and 5 bases from J, leaving 11 bases between. The CDR3 DNA is TGTGCCAGCAGCGTAGGGTCGTGGGGGACTGAAGCTTTCTTT. Its protein product is CASSVGSWGTEAFF.

This clonotype was seen a few times. The chain combines TRBV7-2 with TRBJ2-7; D may be TRBD2 (6 bases). Between the trimmed V and J ends, which lost 0 bases and 3 bases, there was a span of 12 bases. The CDR3 has 15 residues. The germline CDR1 and CDR2 sequences are SGHTA and FQGNSA. This chain's CDR3 is CASSLAGEALYEQYV. For the CDR3, the DNA is TGTGCCAGCAGCTTAGCTGGGGAGGCCCTCTACGAGCAGTACGTC.

The chain is built from TRBV19 and TRBJ2-1, with TRBD1 as a possible D gene (6 bases). The CDR3 consists of 16 residues. Trimming shortened V by 7 bases and J by 0 bases, and 16 bases separated the two germline ends. The germline V gene has CDR1 LNHDA and CDR2 SQIVND (reference sequence). CDR3 coding DNA: TGTGCCAGTAAGAGGGTGGGGGCCGTCTCCTACAATGAGCAGTTCTTC. Amino acid sequence: CASKRVGAVSYNEQFF.